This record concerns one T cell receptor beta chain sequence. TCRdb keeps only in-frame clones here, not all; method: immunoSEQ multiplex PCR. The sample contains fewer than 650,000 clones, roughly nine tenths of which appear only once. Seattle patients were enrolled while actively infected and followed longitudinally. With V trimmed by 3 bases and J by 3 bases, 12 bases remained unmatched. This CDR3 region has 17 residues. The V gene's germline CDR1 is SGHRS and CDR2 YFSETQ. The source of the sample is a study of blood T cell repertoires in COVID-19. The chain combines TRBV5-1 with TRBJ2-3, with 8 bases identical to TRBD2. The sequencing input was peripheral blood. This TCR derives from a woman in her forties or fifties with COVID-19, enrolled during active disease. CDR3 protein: CASSSGPGGGWTDTQYF. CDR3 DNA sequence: TGCGCCAGCAGCTCGGGCCCCGGGGGGGGTTGGACAGATACGCAGTATTTT.